A single sample gave rise to the 14 T cell receptor beta chains below, sequenced in a study of T cells in Graves' hyperthyroidism and ophthalmopathy (dated by TCRdb to the late 2010s). Library construction relied on multiplex PCR. Sequencing was performed on an Illumina HiSeq 2000. The TCR beta CDR3 regions were amplified from the RNA transcripts. The first round of RT-PCR for the TCR CDR3 was performed with the HTBI primer set and the Qiagen OneStep RT-PCR kit. The public reads were reprocessed in TCRdb via fastp at Q25 and MiXCR, keeping in-frame beta chains. CDR3 protein duplicates are merged, each entry listing the most common genes and DNA. Here the sample has 150,000 or so distinct CDR3 sequences; over 8% occur a single time. The ten top clones hold over 20% of the sample. Sequenced material: blood. The source is a woman in her late teens or twenties with Graves' hyperthyroidism that later progressed to Graves' ophthalmopathy.

This clonotype was counted many times. The chain is built from TRBV2 and TRBJ1-5; no reliable D call. The CDR3 extends over 13 amino acids. CDR1 and CDR2 from the germline V gene are SNHLY and FYNNEI. Trimming shortened V by 4 bases and J by 5 bases, and 9 bases separated the two germline ends. In DNA form, the CDR3 reads TGTGCCAGCAGTGGAGAGACCGATCAGCCCCAGCATTTT. It translates to CASSGETDQPQHF.

There are many counts of this clonotype. V and J are TRBV7-9 and TRBJ1-4, with 7 bases lining up with TRBD1. The junction had 4 bases not matched to a gene; V was cut back by 1 base and J by 5 bases. The CDR3 length is 15 residues. CDR1 is SEHNR, CDR2 FQNEAQ, per germline (reference sequence). The CDR3 loop is CASSLGPGQNEKLFF. The CDR3 DNA sequence: TGTGCCAGCAGCTTAGGACCGGGACAGAATGAAAAACTGTTTTTT.

This chain links TRBV4-1 with TRBJ2-1, with D possibly TRBD2 on 6 matching bases. The length of the CDR3 is 16 residues. Germline CDR1 is MGHRA and CDR2 is YSYEKL. Trimming took 1 base from V and 1 from J, leaving 11 bases between them. The CDR3 sequence: CASSQGIRESYNEQFF. The CDR3 nucleotides read TGCGCCAGCAGCCAAGGAATACGGGAGTCCTACAATGAGCAGTTCTTC.

The V call is TRBV5-5, the J call TRBJ2-7, with D perhaps TRBD1 (6 bases). V lost 2 bases and J 0 bases, leaving 12 bases between the germline ends. The germline V gene has CDR1 SGHKS and CDR2 YYEKEE (reference sequence). The CDR3 is made up of 15 amino acids. CDR3 sequence (DNA): TGTGCCAGCAGCTTATTCTTGGGGGCCTCCTACGAGCAGTACTTC. Protein: CASSLFLGASYEQYF.

This clonotype has only a few counts. The chain employs TRBV14 and TRBJ2-5; D ambiguous. Germline V gives CDR1 SGHDN, CDR2 FVKESK. The V and J ends lost 4 bases and 2 bases respectively, with 17 bases between them. CDR3 length: 16 residues. CDR3 residues: CASSPVGRLIQETQYF. CDR3 nucleotide sequence: TGTGCCAGCAGCCCCGTCGGACGGTTGATTCAAGAGACCCAGTACTTC.

This clonotype was recorded at least ten times. The V call is TRBV7-2, the J call TRBJ2-7; 7 bases line up with TRBD2. CDR1 and CDR2 (germline): SGHTA, FQGNSA. There are 14 residues in the CDR3. V dropped 3 bases and J dropped 3; count of bases not matched to a gene: 5. The CDR3 protein is CASSFASGRYEQYF. CDR3 sequence (DNA): TGTGCCAGCAGCTTTGCTAGCGGACGCTACGAGCAGTACTTC.

In its sample, this clonotype was seen many times. This chain connects TRBV12-5 to TRBJ2-1, with 8 bases aligning to TRBD2. V dropped 0 bases and J dropped 5; count of bases not matched to a gene: 6. The CDR3 is 16 amino acids. The germline V gene encodes CDR1 LGHNT and CDR2 FRNRAP. The CDR3 reads CASGLVLAGGNNEQFF. In DNA form, the CDR3 reads TGTGCTAGTGGTTTGGTACTGGCGGGGGGAAACAATGAGCAGTTCTTC.

Many counts were recorded for this clonotype. The J gene is TRBJ1-4, the V gene TRBV12-3 or TRBV12-4, with 9 bases fitting TRBD1. Trimming at V came to 7 bases and at J to 7 bases, leaving 10 bases not matched to a gene. This CDR3 has 15 amino acids. CDR3 region: CASTAGTGGIEKLFF. CDR3 nucleotides: TGTGCCAGCACCGCGGGTACAGGGGGCATTGAAAAACTGTTTTTT.

This clonotype came up many times. The chain is built from TRBV20-1 and TRBJ2-4; tentative D call: TRBD1 (5 bases). This CDR3 has 16 amino acids. V lost 2 bases, J lost 0 bases, and 14 bases lay in between. Germline V gene sequence: CDR1 DFQATT, CDR2 SNEGSKA (reference sequence). The CDR3 loop reads CSARRGGPIAKNIQYF. CDR3 DNA: TGCAGTGCTAGAAGGGGCGGCCCAATAGCCAAAAACATTCAGTACTTC.

This clonotype came up many times. The chain uses TRBV3-1 and TRBJ2-3; D remains ambiguous. V lost 3 bases to trimming and J lost 1 base, with 11 bases between them. The germline V gene encodes CDR1 LGHDT and CDR2 YNNKEL (reference sequence). The CDR3 extends over 15 amino acids. This CDR3 reads CASSHKQQGTDTQYF. The CDR3 bases are TGTGCCAGCAGCCACAAACAACAAGGCACAGATACGCAGTATTTT.

This clonotype was seen at least ten times. The CDR3, as DNA: TGTGCCAGCAGTGAAGGGACTAGCGGGAGGGCCGGGACCGGGGAGCTGTTTTTT. It codes for CASSEGTSGRAGTGELFF. The chain carries TRBV2 and TRBJ2-2, with 15 bases identical to TRBD2. Looked up from germline, CDR1 is SNHLY and CDR2 is FYNNEI. The CDR3 extends over 18 amino acids. V lost 1 base, J lost 5 bases, and 5 bases stayed unmatched.

This clonotype was seen ten or more times. The V and J genes are TRBV7-2 and TRBJ2-5, with 9 bases that match TRBD2. V lost 4 bases and J lost 5; bases outside the gene matches: 8. From germline, CDR1 is SGHTA and CDR2 FQGNSA. CDR3 length equals 15 residues. The CDR3 spells CASSYQAGGSETQYF. CDR3 DNA sequence: TGTGCCAGCAGCTATCAAGCGGGAGGATCGGAGACCCAGTACTTC.

This clonotype was seen ten or more times. The V gene is TRBV24-1, the J gene TRBJ1-1; 8 nucleotides line up with TRBD1. The V gene's germline CDR1 is KGHDR and CDR2 SFDVKD. The V segment lost 7 bases and the J segment 5 bases; nucleotides outside the gene matches: 5. This CDR3 region has 13 residues. DNA for the CDR3: TGTGCCACCAGAGACAGGGGTTGGACTGAAGCTTTCTTT. It translates to CATRDRGWTEAFF.

This clonotype was seen many times. V gene TRBV11-2 combines with J gene TRBJ1-2; the match to TRBD1 covers 7 bases. Germline CDR1 is SGHAT and CDR2 is FQNNGV. Trimming removed 6 bases from V and 7 bases from J; junction bases left unmatched: 2. CDR3 length: 11 residues. CDR3 nucleotide sequence: TGTGCCAGCAGGTGGACAGGTGGCTACACCTTC. It specifies CASRWTGGYTF.